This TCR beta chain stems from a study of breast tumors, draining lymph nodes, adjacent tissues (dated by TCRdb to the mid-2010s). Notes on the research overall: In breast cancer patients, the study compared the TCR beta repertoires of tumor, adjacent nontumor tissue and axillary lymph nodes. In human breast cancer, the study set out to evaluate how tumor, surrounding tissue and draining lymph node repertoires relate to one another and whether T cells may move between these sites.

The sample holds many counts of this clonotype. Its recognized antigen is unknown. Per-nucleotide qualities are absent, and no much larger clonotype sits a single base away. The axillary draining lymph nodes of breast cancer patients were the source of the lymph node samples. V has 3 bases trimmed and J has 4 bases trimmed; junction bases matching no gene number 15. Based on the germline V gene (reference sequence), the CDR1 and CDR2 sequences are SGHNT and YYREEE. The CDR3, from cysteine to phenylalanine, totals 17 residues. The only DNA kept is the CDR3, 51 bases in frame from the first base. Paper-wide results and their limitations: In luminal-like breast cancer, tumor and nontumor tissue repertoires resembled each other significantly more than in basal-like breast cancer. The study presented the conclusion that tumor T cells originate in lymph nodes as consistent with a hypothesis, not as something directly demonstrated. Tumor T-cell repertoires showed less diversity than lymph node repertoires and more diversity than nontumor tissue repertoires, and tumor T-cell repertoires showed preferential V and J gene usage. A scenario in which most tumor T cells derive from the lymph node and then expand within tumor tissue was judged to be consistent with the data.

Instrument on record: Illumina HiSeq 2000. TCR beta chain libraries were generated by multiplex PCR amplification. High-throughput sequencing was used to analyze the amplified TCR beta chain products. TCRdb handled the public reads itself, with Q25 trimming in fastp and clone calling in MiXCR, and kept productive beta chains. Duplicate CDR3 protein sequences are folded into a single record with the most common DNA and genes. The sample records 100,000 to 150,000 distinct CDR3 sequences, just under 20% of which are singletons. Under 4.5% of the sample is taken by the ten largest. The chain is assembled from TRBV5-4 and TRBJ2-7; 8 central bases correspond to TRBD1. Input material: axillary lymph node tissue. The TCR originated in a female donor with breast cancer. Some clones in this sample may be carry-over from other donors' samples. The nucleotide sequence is TGTGCCAGCAGCTCGACCAATACCGGACAGGGACGGTACGAGCAGTACTTC. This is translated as CASSSTNTGQGRYEQYF.